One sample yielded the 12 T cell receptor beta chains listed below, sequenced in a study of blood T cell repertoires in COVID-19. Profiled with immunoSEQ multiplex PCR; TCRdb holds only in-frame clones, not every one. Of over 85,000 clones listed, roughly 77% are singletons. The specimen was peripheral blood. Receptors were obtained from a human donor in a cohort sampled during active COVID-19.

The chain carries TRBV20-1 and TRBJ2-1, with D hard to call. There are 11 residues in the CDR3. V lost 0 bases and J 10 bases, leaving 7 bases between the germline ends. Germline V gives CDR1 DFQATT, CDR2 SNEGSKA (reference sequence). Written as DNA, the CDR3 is TGCAGTGCTAGAGATCTGTTAGAGCAGTTCTTC. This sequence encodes CSARDLLEQFF.

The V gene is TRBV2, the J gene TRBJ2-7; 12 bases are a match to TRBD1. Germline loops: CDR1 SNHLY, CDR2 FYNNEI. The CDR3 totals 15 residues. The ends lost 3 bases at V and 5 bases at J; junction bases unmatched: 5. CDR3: CASSEQGQGADEQYF. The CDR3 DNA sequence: TGTGCCAGCAGTGAGCAGGGACAGGGGGCCGACGAGCAGTACTTC.

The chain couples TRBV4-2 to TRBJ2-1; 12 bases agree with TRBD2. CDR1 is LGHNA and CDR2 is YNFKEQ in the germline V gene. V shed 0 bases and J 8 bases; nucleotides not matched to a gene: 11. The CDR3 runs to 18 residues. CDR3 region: CASSQDRPGLAGLDEQFF. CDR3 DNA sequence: TGTGCCAGCAGCCAAGATAGACCGGGACTAGCGGGTTTAGATGAGCAGTTCTTC.

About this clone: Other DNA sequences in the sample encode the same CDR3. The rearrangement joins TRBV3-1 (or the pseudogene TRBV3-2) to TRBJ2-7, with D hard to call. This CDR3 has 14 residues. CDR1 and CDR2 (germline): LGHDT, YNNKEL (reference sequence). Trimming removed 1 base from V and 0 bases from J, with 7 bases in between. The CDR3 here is CASSQVPSSYEQYF. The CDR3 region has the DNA TGTGCCAGCAGCCAAGTACCGAGCTCCTACGAGCAGTACTTC.

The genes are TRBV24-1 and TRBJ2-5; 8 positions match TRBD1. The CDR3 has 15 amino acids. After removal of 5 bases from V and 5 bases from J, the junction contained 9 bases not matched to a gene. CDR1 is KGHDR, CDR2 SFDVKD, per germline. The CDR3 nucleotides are TGTGCCACCAGTGGCAGGGGGCTGTCAGGGGAGACCCAGTACTTC. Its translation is CATSGRGLSGETQYF.

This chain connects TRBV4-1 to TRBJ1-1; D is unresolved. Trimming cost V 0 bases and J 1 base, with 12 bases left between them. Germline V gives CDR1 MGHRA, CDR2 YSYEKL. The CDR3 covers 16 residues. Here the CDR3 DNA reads TGCGCCAGCAGCCAAGATGGGCCCAGTGGGAACACTGAAGCTTTCTTT. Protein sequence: CASSQDGPSGNTEAFF.

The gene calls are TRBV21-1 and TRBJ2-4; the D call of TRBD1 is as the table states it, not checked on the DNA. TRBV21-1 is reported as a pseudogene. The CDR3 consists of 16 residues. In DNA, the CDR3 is TGTGCCAGCAGCAAAGGGGCAGGGGGCGGCAAAAACATTCAGTACTTC. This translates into CASSKGAGGGKNIQYF.

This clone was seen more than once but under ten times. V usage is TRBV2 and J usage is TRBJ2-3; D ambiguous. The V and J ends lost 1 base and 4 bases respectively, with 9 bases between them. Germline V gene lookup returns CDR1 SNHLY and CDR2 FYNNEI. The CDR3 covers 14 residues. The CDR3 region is CASSEGSPADTQYF. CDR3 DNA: TGTGCCAGCAGTGAAGGGTCACCGGCAGATACGCAGTATTTT.

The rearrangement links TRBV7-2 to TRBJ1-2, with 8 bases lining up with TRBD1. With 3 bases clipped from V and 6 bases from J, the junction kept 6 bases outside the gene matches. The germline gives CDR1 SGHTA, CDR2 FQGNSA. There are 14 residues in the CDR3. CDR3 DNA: TGTGCCAGCAGCTTGGGCAGGGGGCAGGATGGCTACACCTTC. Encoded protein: CASSLGRGQDGYTF.

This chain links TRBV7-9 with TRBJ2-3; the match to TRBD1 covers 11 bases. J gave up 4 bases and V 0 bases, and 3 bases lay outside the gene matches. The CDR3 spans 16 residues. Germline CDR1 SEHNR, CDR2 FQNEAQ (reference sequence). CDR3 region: CASSLAGQGEPDTQYF. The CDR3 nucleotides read TGTGCCAGCAGCTTAGCGGGACAGGGGGAGCCAGATACGCAGTATTTT.

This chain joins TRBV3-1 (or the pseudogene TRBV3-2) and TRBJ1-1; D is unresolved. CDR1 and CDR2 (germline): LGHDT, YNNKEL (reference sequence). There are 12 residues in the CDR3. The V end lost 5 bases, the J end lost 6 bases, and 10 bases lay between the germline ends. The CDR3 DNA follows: TGTGCCAGCAGCGGACTTAGGGCTGAAGCTTTCTTT. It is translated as CASSGLRAEAFF.

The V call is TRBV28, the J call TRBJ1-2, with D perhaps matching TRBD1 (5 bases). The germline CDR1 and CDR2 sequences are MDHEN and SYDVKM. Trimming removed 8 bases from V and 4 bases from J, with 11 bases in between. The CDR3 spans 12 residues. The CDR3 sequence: CASFAGPYGYTF. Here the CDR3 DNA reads TGTGCCAGCTTCGCAGGGCCCTATGGCTACACCTTC.